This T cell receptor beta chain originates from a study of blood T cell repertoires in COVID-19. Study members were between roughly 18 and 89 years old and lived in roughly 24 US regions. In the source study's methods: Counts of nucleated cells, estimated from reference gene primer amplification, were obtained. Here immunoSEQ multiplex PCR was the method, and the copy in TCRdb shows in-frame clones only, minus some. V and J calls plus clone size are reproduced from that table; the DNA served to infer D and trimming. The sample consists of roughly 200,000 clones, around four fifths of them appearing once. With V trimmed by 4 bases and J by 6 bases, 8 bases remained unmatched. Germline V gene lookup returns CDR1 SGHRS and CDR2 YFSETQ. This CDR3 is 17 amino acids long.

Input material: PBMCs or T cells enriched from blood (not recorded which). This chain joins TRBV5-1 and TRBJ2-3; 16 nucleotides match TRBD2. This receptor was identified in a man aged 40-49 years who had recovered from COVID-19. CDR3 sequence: CASSQGLAGGPRDTQYF. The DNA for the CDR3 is TGCGCCAGCAGCCAGGGACTAGCGGGAGGGCCAAGGGATACGCAGTATTTT.